The 16 T cell receptor beta chains presented below share a single source sample, sequenced in a study of cytomegalovirus exposure and HLA in healthy donors. A multiplex PCR was run with 60 Vbeta primers and 13 Jbeta primers. The repertoire was sequenced with immunoSEQ multiplex PCR; TCRdb's copy has only in-frame clones and lacks some. This table holds 65,000 to 85,000 clones, around 63% found once. Sample: PBMCs. Source of these receptors: a woman younger than 45 in good health and CMV-seronegative.

The chain recombines TRBV6-1 with TRBJ2-5, with 10 nucleotides matching TRBD1. Looked up from germline, CDR1 is MNHNS and CDR2 is SASEGT. J lost 5 bases, V lost 6 bases, and 6 bases had no gene match. CDR3 length: 14 residues. CDR3 residues: CASRRQGARETQYF. In DNA, the CDR3 is TGTGCCAGCAGGAGACAGGGGGCGCGGGAGACCCAGTACTTC.

As concerns this clone: One end of the junction is discordant with germline, which a read error may explain. This rearrangement joins TRBV7-9 to TRBJ1-2; D not certain. The CDR3 is 12 amino acids. Germline V gene lookup returns CDR1 SEHNR and CDR2 FQNEAQ (reference sequence). The CDR3 bases are TGTTCCAGCAGCTTCAGTAACTATGGCTACACCTTC. Amino acid sequence: CSSSFSNYGYTF. The variable domain in full, with the rest retrieved from reference TRBV7-9 and TRBJ1-2, is DTGVSQNPRHKITKRGQNVTFRCDPISEHNRLYWYRQTLGQGPEFLTYFQNEAQLEKSRLLSDRFSAERPKGSFSTLEIQRTEQGDSAMYLCSSSFSNYGYTFGSGTRLTVV.

This chain joins TRBV5-6 and TRBJ1-2; D remains ambiguous. Germline V gene sequence: CDR1 SGHDT, CDR2 YYEEEE. V was shortened by 1 base and J by 3 bases, with 10 bases between the two germline ends. The CDR3 loop spans 14 amino acids. In DNA, the CDR3 is TGTGCCAGCAGCTTGCGCTCCTACTACTATGGCTACACCTTC. This encodes CASSLRSYYYGYTF.

This clone appeared a few times. This chain links TRBV6-6 with TRBJ1-1; D is perhaps TRBD1 (6 bases). The germline gives CDR1 MNHNY, CDR2 SVGAGI (reference sequence). V lost 11 bases and J 3 bases, leaving 13 bases between the germline ends. The CDR3 sequence is 12 residues long. CDR3 residues: CAGGGLDTEAFF. Written as DNA, the CDR3 is TGTGCCGGGGGGGGGCTGGACACTGAAGCTTTCTTT.

The CDR3 coding sequence is TGTGCCAGCAGCCAGGTGGGCAGCAACACCGGGGAGCTGTTTTTT. It encodes CASSQVGSNTGELFF. The chain combines TRBV5-4 with TRBJ2-2, with unresolved D. Trimming pared 4 bases from V and 2 bases from J, leaving 12 bases between. Germline CDR1 SGHNT, CDR2 YYREEE (reference sequence). The CDR3 sequence is 15 residues long.

The rearrangement joins TRBV19 to TRBJ2-1; 8 bases agree with TRBD2. Germline CDR1 is LNHDA and CDR2 is SQIVND (reference sequence). This CDR3 contains 15 residues. The junction had 13 bases not matched to a gene; V was cut back by 5 bases and J by 10 bases. The DNA for the CDR3 is TGTGCCAGTAGTTCCTGGGGTAGTTTAGCGGGAGAGCAGTTCTTC. Protein product: CASSSWGSLAGEQFF.

This clone was seen a few times. This sequence joins TRBV18 and TRBJ1-2; 9 nucleotides line up with TRBD1. CDR1 is KGHSH and CDR2 is LQKENI in the germline V gene. This CDR3 is 13 amino acids long. Losses at the gene ends were 6 bases for V and 4 bases for J; bases not matched to a gene: 3. CDR3 DNA: TGTGCCAGCTCGACAGGGGGGAGCTATGGCTACACCTTC. Protein: CASSTGGSYGYTF.

This clone was detected only a few times. This chain links TRBV18 with TRBJ2-5; the D is unclear. Trimming shortened V by 6 bases and J by 2 bases, and 4 bases separated the two germline ends. There are 11 residues in the CDR3. Germline V lookup: CDR1 KGHSH, CDR2 LQKENI. CDR3 nucleotides: TGTGCCAGCTCCCGTCAAGAGACCCAGTACTTC. Amino acid sequence: CASSRQETQYF.

This chain uses TRBV19 with TRBJ2-7; 9 nucleotides align to TRBD1. The CDR3 is made up of 14 amino acids. J gave up 6 bases and V 5 bases, and 8 bases lay outside the gene matches. Per the germline V gene, CDR1 is LNHDA and CDR2 is SQIVND (reference sequence). This CDR3 is CASSVGNRGPEQYF. The CDR3 DNA reads TGTGCCAGTAGTGTTGGTAACAGGGGGCCCGAGCAGTACTTC.

This clone was recorded a few times. The J gene is TRBJ1-1, the V gene TRBV2, with D possibly matching TRBD1 (6 bases). Between the trimmed V and J ends, which lost 3 bases and 3 bases, there was a span of 11 bases. The CDR3 sequence is 14 residues long. The germline gives CDR1 SNHLY, CDR2 FYNNEI. CDR3 nucleotides: TGTGCCAGCAGTGACAGCGGGGGCCACACTGAAGCTTTCTTT. Amino acid sequence: CASSDSGGHTEAFF.

V gene TRBV5-1 combines with J gene TRBJ1-6, with 7 positions matching TRBD1. V was pared by 0 bases and J by 9 bases, with 6 bases of the junction left unmatched. The CDR3 is 15 residues long. The germline gives CDR1 SGHRS, CDR2 YFSETQ. For the CDR3, the DNA is TGCGCCAGCAGCTTGGGTTCAGGGGGGAGTTCACCCCTCCACTTT. Translating gives CASSLGSGGSSPLHF.

The chain has TRBV4-1 and TRBJ2-2; 11 nucleotides line up with TRBD2. The CDR3 sequence is 16 residues long. Per germline, CDR1 MGHRA and CDR2 YSYEKL. Germline trimming cut 4 bases from V and 5 bases from J; bases unmatched to any gene: 6. CDR3 amino acids: CASSLHSGGATGELFF. The DNA for the CDR3 is TGCGCCAGCAGCCTTCATAGCGGGGGGGCAACCGGGGAGCTGTTTTTT.

The rearrangement joins TRBV5-1 to TRBJ2-3, with D unclear. Germline CDR1 reads SGHRS; CDR2 reads YFSETQ. V shed 5 bases and J shed 1 base, with 11 bases lying between them. The CDR3 contains 14 residues. The CDR3 DNA is TGCGCCAGCAGTTCTTCAGGTGGCACAGATACGCAGTATTTT. Translated: CASSSSGGTDTQYF.

This sequence joins TRBV18 and TRBJ2-5; tentative D call: TRBD1 (5 bases). CDR1 and CDR2 from the germline V gene are KGHSH and LQKENI. The CDR3 spans 14 residues. V shed 2 bases and J shed 2 bases, with 9 bases lying between them. CDR3 amino acids: CASSPGRGQETQYF. The DNA of the CDR3 is TGTGCCAGCTCACCAGGAAGGGGTCAAGAGACCCAGTACTTC.

The V gene is TRBV4-3, the J gene TRBJ2-3; 10 positions agree with TRBD2. V was clipped by 0 bases and J by 5 bases; unmatched bases: 8. Germline CDR1 is LGHNA and CDR2 is YSLEER. The CDR3 is made up of 17 amino acids. CDR3 in amino acids: CASSQDPGAGGIDTQYF. CDR3 sequence (DNA): TGCGCCAGCAGCCAAGATCCGGGAGCGGGGGGGATAGATACGCAGTATTTT.

This chain joins TRBV2 and TRBJ2-7; D gene ambiguous. This CDR3 contains 14 residues. Germline assignment: CDR1 SNHLY and CDR2 FYNNEI. With 7 bases removed from V and 1 base from J, the gap between germline ends came to 14 bases. The CDR3 DNA reads TGTGCCAGCACCGCTGGCTCCCTTTCCTACGAGCAGTACTTC. The encoded protein is CASTAGSLSYEQYF. Full variable domain (remainder filled in from reference TRBV2 and TRBJ2-7): EPEVTQTPSHQVTQMGQEVILRCVPISNHLYFYWYRQILGQKVEFLVSFYNNEISEKSEIFDDQFSVERPDGSNFTLKIRSTKLEDSAMYFCASTAGSLSYEQYFGPGTRLTVT.